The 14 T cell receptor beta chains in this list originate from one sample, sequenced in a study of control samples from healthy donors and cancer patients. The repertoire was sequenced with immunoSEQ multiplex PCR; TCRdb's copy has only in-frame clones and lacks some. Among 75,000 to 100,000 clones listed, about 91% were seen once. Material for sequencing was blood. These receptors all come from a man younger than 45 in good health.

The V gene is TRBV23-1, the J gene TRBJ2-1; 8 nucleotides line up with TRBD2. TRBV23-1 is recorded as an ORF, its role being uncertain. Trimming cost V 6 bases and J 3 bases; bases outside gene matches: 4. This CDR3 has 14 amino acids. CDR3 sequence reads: CASRSGSGYNEQFF. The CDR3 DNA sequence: TGCGCCAGCAGGAGCGGGAGTGGCTACAATGAGCAGTTCTTC.

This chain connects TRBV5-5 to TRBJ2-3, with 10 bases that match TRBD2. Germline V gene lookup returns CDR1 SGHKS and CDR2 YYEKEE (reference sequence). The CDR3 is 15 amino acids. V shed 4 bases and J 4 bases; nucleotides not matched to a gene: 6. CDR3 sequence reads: CASSRLAGVPDTQYF. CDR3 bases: TGTGCCAGCAGCCGCCTAGCGGGAGTGCCAGATACGCAGTATTTT.

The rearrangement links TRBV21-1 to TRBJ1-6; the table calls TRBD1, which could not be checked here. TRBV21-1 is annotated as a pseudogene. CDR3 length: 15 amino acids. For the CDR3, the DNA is TGTGCCAGCAGCAAAGCGCCTGGGGCGGATTCACCCCTCCACTTT. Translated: CASSKAPGADSPLHF.

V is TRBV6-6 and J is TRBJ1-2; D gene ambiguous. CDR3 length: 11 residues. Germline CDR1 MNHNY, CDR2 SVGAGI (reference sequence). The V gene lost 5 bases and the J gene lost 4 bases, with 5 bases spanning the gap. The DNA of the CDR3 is TGTGCCAGCAGTATATCCTATGGCTACACCTTC. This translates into CASSISYGYTF.

DNA for the CDR3: TGTGCCAGCAGTGAAAACAAGCGGACGAACACCGGGGAGCTGTTTTTT. It codes for CASSENKRTNTGELFF. This chain connects TRBV25-1 to TRBJ2-2, with a weak D call TRBD2 (5 bases). Trimming took off 2 bases at V and 0 bases at J, with 10 bases between the two ends. CDR1 is MGHDK, CDR2 SYGVNS, per germline. The CDR3 extends over 16 amino acids.

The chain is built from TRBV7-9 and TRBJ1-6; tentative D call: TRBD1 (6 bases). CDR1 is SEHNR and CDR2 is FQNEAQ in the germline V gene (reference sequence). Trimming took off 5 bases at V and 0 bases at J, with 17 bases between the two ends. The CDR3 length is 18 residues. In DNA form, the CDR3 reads TGTGCCAGCAGCACCCATCGGGGGGCGAGCTCCTATAATTCACCCCTCCACTTT. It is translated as CASSTHRGASSYNSPLHF.

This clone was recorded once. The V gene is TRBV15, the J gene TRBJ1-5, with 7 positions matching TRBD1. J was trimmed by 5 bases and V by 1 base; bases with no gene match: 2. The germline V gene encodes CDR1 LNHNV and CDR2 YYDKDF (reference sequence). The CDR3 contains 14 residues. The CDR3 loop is CATSRAGTDQPQHF. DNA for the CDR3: TGTGCCACCAGCAGAGCCGGGACAGATCAGCCCCAGCATTTT.

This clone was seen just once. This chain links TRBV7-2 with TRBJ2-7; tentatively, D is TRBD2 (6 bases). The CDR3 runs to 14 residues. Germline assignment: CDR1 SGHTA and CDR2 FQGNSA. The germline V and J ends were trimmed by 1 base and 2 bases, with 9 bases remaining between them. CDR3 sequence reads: CASSLGPGAYEQYF. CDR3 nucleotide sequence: TGTGCCAGCAGCTTAGGCCCGGGGGCCTACGAGCAGTACTTC. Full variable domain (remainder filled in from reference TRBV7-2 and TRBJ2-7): GAGVSQSPSNKVTEKGKDVELRCDPISGHTALYWYRQSLGQGLEFLIYFQGNSAPDKSGLPSDRFSAERTGGSVSTLTIQRTQQEDSAVYLCASSLGPGAYEQYFGPGTRLTVT.

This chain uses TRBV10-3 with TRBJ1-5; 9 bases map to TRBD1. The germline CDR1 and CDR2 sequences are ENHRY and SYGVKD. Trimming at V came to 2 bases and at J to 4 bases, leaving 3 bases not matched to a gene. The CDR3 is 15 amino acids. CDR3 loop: CAISEKGTGNQPQHF. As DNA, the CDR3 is TGTGCCATCAGTGAGAAAGGGACAGGGAATCAGCCCCAGCATTTT.

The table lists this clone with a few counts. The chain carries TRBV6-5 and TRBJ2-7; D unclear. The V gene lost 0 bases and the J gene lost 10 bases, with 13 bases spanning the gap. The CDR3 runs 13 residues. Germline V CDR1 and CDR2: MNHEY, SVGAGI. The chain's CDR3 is CASSYSTTDRQYF. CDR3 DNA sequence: TGTGCCAGCAGTTACTCAACCACGGACCGCCAGTACTTC.

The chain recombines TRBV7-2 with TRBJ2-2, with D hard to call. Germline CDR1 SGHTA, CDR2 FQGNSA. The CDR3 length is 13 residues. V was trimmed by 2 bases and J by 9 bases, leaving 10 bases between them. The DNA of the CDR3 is TGTGCCAGCAGCTTAATTTCGTACCGGGAGCTGTTTTTT. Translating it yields CASSLISYRELFF.

The CDR3, as DNA: TGCGCCAGCAGCCAAGTAGGCCGGGGGGGCTACGAGCAGTACTTC. This translates into CASSQVGRGGYEQYF. The chain employs TRBV4-1 and TRBJ2-7, with 8 nucleotides matching TRBD2. CDR1 is MGHRA and CDR2 is YSYEKL in the germline V gene. The CDR3 sequence is 15 residues long. The J segment lost 3 bases and the V segment lost 1 base, leaving 5 bases of the junction unmatched.

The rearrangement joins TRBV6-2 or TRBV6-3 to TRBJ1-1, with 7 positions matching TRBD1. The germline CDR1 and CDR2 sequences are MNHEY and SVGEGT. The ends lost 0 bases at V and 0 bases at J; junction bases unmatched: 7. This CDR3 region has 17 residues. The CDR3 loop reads CASSYSGTVSLNTEAFF. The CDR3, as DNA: TGTGCCAGCAGTTACTCAGGGACAGTCTCCTTGAACACTGAAGCTTTCTTT.

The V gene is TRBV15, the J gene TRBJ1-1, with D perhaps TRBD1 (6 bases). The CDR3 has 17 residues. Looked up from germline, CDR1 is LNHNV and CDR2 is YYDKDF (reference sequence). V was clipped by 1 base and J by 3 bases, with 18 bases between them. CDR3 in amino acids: CATSRGVRGSGDTEAFF. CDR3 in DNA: TGTGCCACCAGCAGAGGAGTCAGGGGCTCGGGGGACACTGAAGCTTTCTTT.